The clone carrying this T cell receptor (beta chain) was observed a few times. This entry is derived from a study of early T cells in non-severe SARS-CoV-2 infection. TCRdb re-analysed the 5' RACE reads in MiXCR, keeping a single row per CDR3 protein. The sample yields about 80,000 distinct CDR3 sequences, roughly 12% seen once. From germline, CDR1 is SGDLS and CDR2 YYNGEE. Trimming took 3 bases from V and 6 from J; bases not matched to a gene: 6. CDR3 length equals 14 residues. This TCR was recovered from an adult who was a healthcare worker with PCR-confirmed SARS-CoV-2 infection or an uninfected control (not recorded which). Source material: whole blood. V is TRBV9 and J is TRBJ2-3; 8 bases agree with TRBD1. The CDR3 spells CASSAGQGDDTQYF. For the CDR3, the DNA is TGTGCCAGCAGCGCCGGACAGGGCGATGATACGCAGTATTTT.